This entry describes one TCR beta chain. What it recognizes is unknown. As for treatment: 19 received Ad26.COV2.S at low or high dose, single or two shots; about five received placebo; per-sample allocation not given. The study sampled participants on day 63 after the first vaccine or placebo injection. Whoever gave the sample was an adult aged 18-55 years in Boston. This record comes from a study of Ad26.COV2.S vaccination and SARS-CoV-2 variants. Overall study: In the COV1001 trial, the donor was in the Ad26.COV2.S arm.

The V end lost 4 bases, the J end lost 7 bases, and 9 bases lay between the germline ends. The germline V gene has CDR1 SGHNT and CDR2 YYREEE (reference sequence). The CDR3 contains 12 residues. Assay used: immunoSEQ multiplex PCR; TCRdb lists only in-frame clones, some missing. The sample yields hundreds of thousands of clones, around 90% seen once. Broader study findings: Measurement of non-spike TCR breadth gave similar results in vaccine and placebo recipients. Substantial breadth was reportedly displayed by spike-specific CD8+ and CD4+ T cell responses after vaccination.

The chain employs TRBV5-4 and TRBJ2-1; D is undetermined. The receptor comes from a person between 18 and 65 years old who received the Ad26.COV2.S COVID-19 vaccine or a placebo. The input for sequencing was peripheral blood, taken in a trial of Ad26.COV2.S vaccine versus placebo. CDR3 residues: CASSQDGNEQFF. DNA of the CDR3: TGTGCCAGCAGCCAGGACGGTAATGAGCAGTTCTTC.